These T cell receptor beta chains were read from a single sample in a study of T-cell reconstitution after alpha-beta-depleted transplantation in children. In TCRdb, the PCR reads were re-called with MiXCR into one record per CDR3 protein. In the table there are roughly 610,000 distinct CDR3 sequences, about 10% of which are singletons. The sample here was PBMCs from the stem cell graft donor, taken from the stem cell graft. All receptors derive from a human donor who donated a stem cell graft to a child with acute myeloid leukemia. Each CDR3 is given with its conserved first and last residue. A D gene is named only where the DNA matches it firmly. Not every row has a clone size; where given, it reads once, few, many or a size class.

>few|TRBJ2-1|TRBV7-2|TRBD2
TGTGCCAGCAGAGAGGTAGCGGGAGACTACAATGAGCAGTTCTTC
CASREVAGDYNEQFF
>.|TRBJ2-7|TRBV29-1|.
TGCAGCGTTGAAAAGCTAGCTGGGCTCTACGAGCAGTACTTC
CSVEKLAGLYEQYF
>few|TRBJ2-7|TRBV7-2|TRBD2
TGTGCCAGCAGCTCCATTAGCGGGAGGGACGAGCAGTACTTC
CASSSISGRDEQYF
>.|TRBJ2-3|TRBV20-1|TRBD2
TGCAGTGCTAGAGTACCGGGAGGGGGCACAGATACGCAGTATTTT
CSARVPGGGTDTQYF
>few|TRBJ2-2|TRBV12-5|.
TGTGCTAGTGGTTTGGGAGGCCCCACCGGGGAGCTGTTTTTT
CASGLGGPTGELFF
>.|TRBJ1-2|TRBV30|TRBD1
TGTGCCTGGAGCTCGGTGGGGGACAGCTACTATGGCTACACCTTC
CAWSSVGDSYYGYTF
>few|TRBJ2-3|TRBV7-2|.
TGTGCCAGCAGCTTCCGGCTACCCCAGGCAGATACGCAGTATTTT
CASSFRLPQADTQYF
>many|TRBJ2-7|TRBV15|.
TGTGCCACCAGCAGAGCGCAGGGGCCGTTCTCCTACGAGCAGTACTTC
CATSRAQGPFSYEQYF
>.|TRBJ1-3|TRBV6-5|.
TGTGCCAGCAGTAGCGGGACGCCGAGCTCTGGAAACACCATATATTTT
CASSSGTPSSGNTIYF
>few|TRBJ2-7|TRBV7-2|TRBD2
TGTGCCAGCAGCTTACCCCTAGCGGGACACTCCTACGAGCAGTACTTC
CASSLPLAGHSYEQYF
>.|TRBJ2-3|TRBV15|.
TGTGCCACCAGCAGAGACAGGAAAGAGGATACGCAGTATTTT
CATSRDRKEDTQYF
>many|TRBJ2-7|TRBV12-3/TRBV12-4|.
TGTGCCAGCAGTTTTATATTAGGTGGGCACGAGCAGTACTTC
CASSFILGGHEQYF
>many|TRBJ2-5|TRBV7-2|.
TGTGCCAGCAGCTTAGAACTACAAGAGACCCAGTACTTC
CASSLELQETQYF
>.|TRBJ2-1|TRBV4-2|TRBD2
TGTGCCAGCAGCCAAGATATGTCGGGACTAGCCCTCAATGAGCAGTTCTTC
CASSQDMSGLALNEQFF
>few|TRBJ2-1|TRBV30|.
TGTGCCTGGAGTGGTGACTCCAATGAGCAGTTCTTC
CAWSGDSNEQFF
>many|TRBJ2-7|TRBV4-3|.
TGCGCCAGCAGACAAACGCAGGGTTCCTACGAGCAGTACTTC
CASRQTQGSYEQYF
>few|TRBJ2-1|TRBV20-1|.
TGCAGTGCTCTGGACTCCTACAATGAGCAGTTCTTC
CSALDSYNEQFF
>.|TRBJ2-7|TRBV7-2|TRBD1
TGTGCCAGCGGGAGACAGGGGAGCTACGAGCAGTACTTC
CASGRQGSYEQYF
>few|TRBJ2-7|TRBV20-1|.
TGCAGTGTTAAAGTAGGGCTCCCTCGACGGAACGAGCAGTACTTC
CSVKVGLPRRNEQYF
>.|TRBJ2-7|TRBV30|TRBD2
TGTGCCTGGAGTCTCCGACAGCGGGGGGGGGACGAGCAGTACTTC
CAWSLRQRGGDEQYF
>many|TRBJ2-7|TRBV29-1|TRBD2
TGCAGCGTCCCTGGTTGGGGGACTAGCTTAAGCGAGCAGTACTTC
CSVPGWGTSLSEQYF
>once|TRBJ2-5|TRBV9|.
TGTGCCAGCAGCGTAGGAGCCCAGCAAGAGACCCAGTACTTC
CASSVGAQQETQYF
>.|TRBJ2-1|TRBV20-1|TRBD2
TGCAGTGCTTACAAGACTAGCGGGAGTGCCAATGAGCAGTTCTTC
CSAYKTSGSANEQFF
>few|TRBJ2-5|TRBV7-2|.
TGTGCCAGCAGGGAAGGGCCCCTGGAGACCCAGTACTTC
CASREGPLETQYF
>few|TRBJ1-2|TRBV7-3|.
TGTGCCAGCAGCCGGGGGGCGAACTATGGCTACACCTTC
CASSRGANYGYTF
>few|TRBJ2-1|TRBV7-6|.
TGTGCCAGCGGGCTAGCTACAGCGTATGAGCAGTTCTTC
CASGLATAYEQFF
>.|TRBJ2-3|TRBV24-1|.
TGTGCCACCAGTGATACCGCTAGCGCCACAGATACGCAGTATTTT
CATSDTASATDTQYF
>.|TRBJ2-3|TRBV20-1|.
TGCAGTGCTAGAGATCGTCACGGCACAGATAAGCAGTATTTT
CSARDRHGTDKQYF
>many|TRBJ2-7|TRBV6-5|TRBD2
TGTGCCAGCAGTCAGACTAGCGGGGGTTACGAGCAGTACTTC
CASSQTSGGYEQYF
>few|TRBJ2-3|TRBV10-3|TRBD1
TGTGCCATCAGCGCCGGGGACAGGGGCACAGATACGCAGTATTTT
CAISAGDRGTDTQYF
>few|TRBJ2-7|TRBV27|.
TGTGCCAGCAAGAGAAGCGTAGGAGATTTATACGAGCAGTACTTC
CASKRSVGDLYEQYF
>.|TRBJ2-7|TRBV5-1|.
TGCGCCAGCAGCTCCAAAGCGGAAAAGATGGCCTACGAGCAGTACTTC
CASSSKAEKMAYEQYF
>few|TRBJ1-1|TRBV19|.
TGTGCCAGTAGTATGAGGACAGAAAATGAAGCTTTCTTT
CASSMRTENEAFF
>.|TRBJ2-3|TRBV20-1|.
TGCAGTGCTAGACAGGGGCGGGGAACAGATACGCAGTATTTT
CSARQGRGTDTQYF
>many|TRBJ1-2|TRBV29-1|.
TGCAGCGTTCAACGATCTAACTATGGCTACACCTTC
CSVQRSNYGYTF
>many|TRBJ1-1|TRBV28|TRBD1
TGTGCCAGCAGACAGGGGTTGAACACTGAAGCTTTCTTT
CASRQGLNTEAFF
>few|TRBJ1-6|TRBV29-1|TRBD1
TGCAGCGTTTCACAGGGGGCTGTCAATTCACCCCTCCACTTT
CSVSQGAVNSPLHF
>.|TRBJ2-7|TRBV24-1|.
TGTGCCACCATCGGGTATCGGATGGGGGAAGGGTACGAGCAGTACTTC
CATIGYRMGEGYEQYF
>.|TRBJ1-2|TRBV5-1|TRBD1
TGCGCCAGCAGCTTGGACAGGGGAGTACCTTCTAACTATGGCTACACCTTC
CASSLDRGVPSNYGYTF
>.|TRBJ2-3|TRBV6-5|.
TGTGCCAGCAGTTACTCAGGAATTACCACAGATACGCAGTATTTT
CASSYSGITTDTQYF
>.|TRBJ2-1|TRBV20-1|TRBD2
TGCAGTGCAAAAAAAACTAGCGGGATATACGATGAGCAGTTCTTC
CSAKKTSGIYDEQFF
>.|TRBJ2-5|TRBV12-3/TRBV12-4|TRBD2
TGTGCCAGCAGACCTGGACTAGCGGGAACAGGGGAGACCCAGTACTTC
CASRPGLAGTGETQYF
>.|TRBJ2-3|TRBV2|.
TGTGCCAGCAGTGAACAGGGTAGAGATACGCAGTATTTT
CASSEQGRDTQYF
>.|TRBJ2-1|TRBV21-1|.
TGTGCCAGCAGCAAGAAAATCAAGGCGGGAGGTTCCTACAATGAGCAGTTCTTC
CASSKKIKAGGSYNEQFF
>few|TRBJ2-6|TRBV6-1|TRBD2
TGTGCCAGCAGCCCAGGACTAGCGGAAGGACCTGGGGCCAACGTCCTGACTTTC
CASSPGLAEGPGANVLTF
>many|TRBJ2-1|TRBV29-1|.
TGCAGCGTTGGGACAGAGTACAATGAGCAGTTCTTC
CSVGTEYNEQFF